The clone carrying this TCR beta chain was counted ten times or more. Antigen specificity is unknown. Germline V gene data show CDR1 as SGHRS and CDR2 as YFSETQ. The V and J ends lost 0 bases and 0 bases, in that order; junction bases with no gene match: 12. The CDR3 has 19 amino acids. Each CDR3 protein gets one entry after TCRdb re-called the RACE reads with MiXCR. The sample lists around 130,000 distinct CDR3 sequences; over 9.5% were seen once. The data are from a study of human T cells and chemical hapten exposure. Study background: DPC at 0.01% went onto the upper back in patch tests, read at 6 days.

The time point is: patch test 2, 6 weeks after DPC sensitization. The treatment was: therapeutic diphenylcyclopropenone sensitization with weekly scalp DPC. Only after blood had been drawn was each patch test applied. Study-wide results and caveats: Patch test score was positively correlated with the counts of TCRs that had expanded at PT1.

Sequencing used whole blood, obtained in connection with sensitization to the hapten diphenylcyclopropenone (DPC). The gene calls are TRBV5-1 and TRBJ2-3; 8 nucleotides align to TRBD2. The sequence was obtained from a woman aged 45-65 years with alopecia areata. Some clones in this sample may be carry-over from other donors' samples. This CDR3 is CASSLESAGGPPSTDTQYF. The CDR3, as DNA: TGCGCCAGCAGCTTGGAATCGGCGGGAGGTCCCCCTAGCACAGATACGCAGTATTTT.